The 17 T cell receptor beta chains below were found in one sample sequenced in a study of blood T cell repertoires in COVID-19. TCRdb's copy holds only in-frame clones and misses some; the assay was immunoSEQ multiplex PCR. The data hold about 220,000 clones, with approximately 84% observed a single time. Sequencing used peripheral blood. The receptors here all came from a woman in her thirties who had recovered from COVID-19.

V gene TRBV10-3 combines with J gene TRBJ2-7; 12 bases are shared with TRBD2. Losses at the gene ends were 2 bases for V and 2 bases for J; bases not matched to a gene: 7. The CDR3 is 17 residues long. The V gene's germline CDR1 is ENHRY and CDR2 SYGVKD. The CDR3 DNA sequence: TGTGCCATCAGTGAGGTCCCGACTAGCGGGAGCCCCTACGAGCAGTACTTC. Translation gives CAISEVPTSGSPYEQYF.

The chain carries TRBV9 and TRBJ2-2, with 14 positions matching TRBD2. CDR1 is SGDLS, CDR2 YYNGEE, per germline. The CDR3 spans 17 residues. J lost 8 bases, V lost 3 bases, and 9 bases had no gene match. CDR3 sequence (DNA): TGTGCCAGCAGCGGTTCCGGGACTAGCGGGGGTAATGGGGAGCTGTTTTTT. As protein: CASSGSGTSGGNGELFF. The full variable domain, completed using reference TRBV9 and TRBJ2-2, is DSGVTQTPKHLITATGQRVTLRCSPRSGDLSVYWYQQSLDQGLQFLIQYYNGEERAKGNILERFSAQQFPDLHSELNLSSLELGDSALYFCASSGSGTSGGNGELFFGEGSRLTVL.

The chain joins TRBV7-9 to TRBJ1-4, with 8 bases identical to TRBD1. The CDR3 is 16 amino acids. Per germline, CDR1 SEHNR and CDR2 FQNEAQ (reference sequence). V lost 1 base, J lost 7 bases, and 8 bases stayed unmatched. CDR3 in DNA: TGTGCCAGCAGCTTAGGTCAGGGGGCATTGGTTGAAAAACTGTTTTTT. Translation gives CASSLGQGALVEKLFF.

The chain joins TRBV28 to TRBJ1-2; no definite D call. This CDR3 spans 11 amino acids. The germline CDR1 and CDR2 sequences are MDHEN and SYDVKM. Trimming removed 3 bases at V and 8 bases at J, with 7 bases between. The CDR3 is CASSFGEGYTF. DNA of the CDR3: TGTGCCAGCAGTTTCGGGGAGGGCTACACCTTC.

The V call is TRBV18, the J call TRBJ2-2, with D unresolved. The CDR3 extends over 12 amino acids. V was clipped by 6 bases and J by 6 bases, with 8 bases between them. Germline V gene data show CDR1 as KGHSH and CDR2 as LQKENI. The CDR3 coding sequence is TGTGCCAGCTCCTTTAGCTCCGGGGAGCTGTTTTTT. It specifies CASSFSSGELFF.

The chain joins TRBV19 to TRBJ1-6, with 11 bases fitting TRBD1. The CDR3 consists of 16 residues. Per germline, CDR1 LNHDA and CDR2 SQIVND (reference sequence). Trimming cost V 5 bases and J 8 bases; bases outside gene matches: 8. DNA for the CDR3: TGTGCCAGTAGTCCCCGGACAGGGGGCAAAGATTCACCCCTCCACTTT. This codes for CASSPRTGGKDSPLHF.

This chain uses TRBV10-2 with TRBJ1-1; D remains ambiguous. Germline V gene lookup returns CDR1 WSHSY and CDR2 SAAADI. V was pared by 3 bases and J by 1 base, with 12 bases between. The CDR3 runs to 15 residues. CDR3 residues: CASSDPRGPNTEAFF. CDR3 sequence (DNA): TGCGCCAGCAGTGATCCGAGAGGGCCGAACACTGAAGCTTTCTTT.

The CDR3 is CASSISTPGQGRADTQYF. The CDR3, as DNA: TGTGCCAGTAGTATTTCAACACCGGGACAGGGGCGCGCAGATACGCAGTATTTT. V and J are TRBV19 and TRBJ2-3; 10 nucleotides align to TRBD1. The ends lost 3 bases at V and 4 bases at J; junction bases unmatched: 13. This CDR3 contains 18 residues. CDR1 LNHDA and CDR2 SQIVND come from the germline V gene (reference sequence).

V usage is TRBV7-2 and J usage is TRBJ2-7, with a possible D match to TRBD2 (6 bases). Germline V gene sequence: CDR1 SGHTA, CDR2 FQGNSA. The CDR3 contains 14 residues. The V end was cut by 1 base, the J end by 2 bases, with 9 bases between. The CDR3: CASSLGGKTYEQYF. As DNA, the CDR3 is TGTGCCAGCAGCTTAGGCGGGAAGACCTACGAGCAGTACTTC.

The V call is TRBV7-8, the J call TRBJ2-7, with D tentatively TRBD1 (5 bases). Germline CDR1 and CDR2: SGHVS and FQNEAQ. Trimming took off 4 bases at V and 5 bases at J, with 15 bases between the two ends. The CDR3 spans 14 residues. The CDR3 DNA is TGTGCCAGCAGCTCCATCGAAGGGGAAAACGAGCAGTACTTC. This translates into CASSSIEGENEQYF.

This chain joins TRBV28 and TRBJ1-4; 8 bases are shared with TRBD1. There are 18 residues in the CDR3. Germline V gene lookup returns CDR1 MDHEN and CDR2 SYDVKM. Unmatched junction bases numbered 12, after V lost 4 bases and J lost 2 bases. For the CDR3, the DNA is TGTGCCAGCAGTTCTGTGGACAGGGCGGTAGCGACTAATGAAAAACTGTTTTTT. The encoded protein is CASSSVDRAVATNEKLFF.

The V call is TRBV2, the J call TRBJ2-2; 12 nucleotides match TRBD2. The CDR3 has 16 residues. Germline CDR1 and CDR2: SNHLY and FYNNEI. J lost 0 bases, V lost 8 bases, and 4 bases had no gene match. This chain's CDR3 is CASGGLAGANTGELFF. The CDR3 DNA reads as TGTGCCAGCGGGGGACTAGCGGGCGCGAACACCGGGGAGCTGTTTTTT.

The chain couples TRBV25-1 to TRBJ2-7; D is possibly TRBD1 (5 bases). The CDR3 is 14 amino acids. Trimming took off 4 bases at V and 5 bases at J, with 15 bases between the two ends. Germline V gene sequence: CDR1 MGHDK, CDR2 SYGVNS. CDR3 residues: CASSGAGYWNEQYF. The CDR3 region has the DNA TGTGCCAGCAGTGGTGCAGGGTATTGGAACGAGCAGTACTTC.

V is TRBV7-9 and J is TRBJ2-5, with 7 bases identical to TRBD1. V dropped 0 bases and J dropped 7; count of bases not matched to a gene: 5. Germline CDR1 SEHNR, CDR2 FQNEAQ (reference sequence). The CDR3 spans 14 residues. In DNA form, the CDR3 reads TGTGCCAGCAGCTTAGCGGACAGGTTGTGGACCCAGTACTTC. This codes for CASSLADRLWTQYF.

The V gene is TRBV30, the J gene TRBJ1-1, with a tentative D call TRBD1 (6 bases). V was pared by 3 bases and J by 5 bases, with 25 bases between. This CDR3 has 17 residues. The germline V gene encodes CDR1 GTSNPN and CDR2 SVGIG (reference sequence). The CDR3: CAWRLSPLHRVRTEAFF. CDR3 nucleotides: TGTGCCTGGAGGCTTAGTCCCCTTCACAGGGTCCGAACTGAAGCTTTCTTT.

The chain uses TRBV12-3 or TRBV12-4 and TRBJ1-1; D might be TRBD1 (5 bases). V gave up 7 bases and J gave up 5 bases, with 14 bases separating them. This CDR3 is 13 amino acids long. The CDR3: CASIIGDLTEAFF. The CDR3 DNA reads as TGTGCCAGCATAATAGGGGACTTAACTGAAGCTTTCTTT.

Of note for this clone: The same CDR3 is also encoded by other DNA sequences in this sample. The chain couples TRBV5-1 to TRBJ1-2, with D tentatively TRBD1 (6 bases). Trimming left V 2 bases short and J 2 bases short, with 10 bases between. CDR1 is SGHRS, CDR2 YFSETQ, per germline. This CDR3 is 14 amino acids long. The DNA of the CDR3 is TGCGCCAGCAGCTTTACAGGGTTCAACTATGGCTACACCTTC. Protein sequence: CASSFTGFNYGYTF.